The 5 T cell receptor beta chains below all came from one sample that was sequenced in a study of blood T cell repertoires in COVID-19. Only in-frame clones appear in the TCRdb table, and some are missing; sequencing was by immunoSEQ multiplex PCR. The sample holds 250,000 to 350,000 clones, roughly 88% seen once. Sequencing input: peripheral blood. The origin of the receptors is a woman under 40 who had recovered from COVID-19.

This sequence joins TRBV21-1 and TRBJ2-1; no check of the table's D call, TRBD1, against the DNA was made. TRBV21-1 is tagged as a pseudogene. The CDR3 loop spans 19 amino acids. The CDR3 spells CASSTNLVSGQGTDNEQFF. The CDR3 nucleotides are TGTGCCAGCAGCACAAACTTAGTGTCGGGACAGGGGACAGACAATGAGCAGTTCTTC.

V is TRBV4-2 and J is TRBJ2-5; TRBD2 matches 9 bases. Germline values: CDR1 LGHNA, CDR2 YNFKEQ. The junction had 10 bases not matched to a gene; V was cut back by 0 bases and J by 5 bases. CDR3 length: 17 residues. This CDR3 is CASSQDDSAGGRETQYF. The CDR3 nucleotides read TGTGCCAGCAGCCAAGATGATTCTGCGGGGGGGCGGGAGACCCAGTACTTC.

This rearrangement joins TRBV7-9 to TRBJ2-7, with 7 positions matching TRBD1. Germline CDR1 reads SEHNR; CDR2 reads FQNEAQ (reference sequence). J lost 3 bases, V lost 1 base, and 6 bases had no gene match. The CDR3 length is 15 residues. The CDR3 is CASSLGLDRDYEQYF. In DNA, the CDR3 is TGTGCCAGCAGCTTAGGTCTAGACAGGGACTACGAGCAGTACTTC. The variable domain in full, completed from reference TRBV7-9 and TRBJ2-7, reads DTGVSQNPRHKITKRGQNVTFRCDPISEHNRLYWYRQTLGQGPEFLTYFQNEAQLEKSRLLSDRFSAERPKGSFSTLEIQRTEQGDSAMYLCASSLGLDRDYEQYFGPGTRLTVT.

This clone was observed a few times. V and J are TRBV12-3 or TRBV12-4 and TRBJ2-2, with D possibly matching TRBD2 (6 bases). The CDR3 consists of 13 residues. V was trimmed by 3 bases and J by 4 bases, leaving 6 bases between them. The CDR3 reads CASSLGGTGELFF. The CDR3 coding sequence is TGTGCCAGCAGTTTGGGGGGCACCGGGGAGCTGTTTTTT.

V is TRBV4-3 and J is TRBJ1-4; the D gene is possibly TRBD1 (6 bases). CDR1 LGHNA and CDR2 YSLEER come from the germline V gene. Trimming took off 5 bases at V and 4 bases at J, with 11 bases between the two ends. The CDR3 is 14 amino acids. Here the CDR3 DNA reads TGCGCCAGCAGCAACGGACAGATTAATGAAAAACTGTTTTTT. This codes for CASSNGQINEKLFF.